The present entry profiles one T cell receptor beta chain with its context. Its antigen is not yet known. No per-base quality is available; no much larger clone lies one base away. V loses 3 bases of germline sequence and J loses 7 bases, and the interval between the two ends is 13 bases. The cysteine opens and the phenylalanine closes a CDR3 of 13 amino acids. The kept DNA is CDR3 alone, 39 bases in frame from the first base. Taken from the germline V gene (reference sequence), the CDR1 and CDR2 loops are SEHNR and FQNEAQ. TCRbeta CDR3 regions were amplified from genomic DNA by means of the immunoSEQ Assay, a bias-controlled multiplex PCR. The study's processing was this. Nucleated cell counts per sample were estimated from amplification of reference gene primers within the assay. To quantify the absolute abundance of each unique TCRbeta CDR3 rearrangement, sequence reads were collapsed and filtered. Productive Simpson clonality was computed per sample as the square root of Simpson's diversity index over productive rearrangements. TCRdb obtained this table from immuneACCESS and retained in-frame rearrangements with V and J assigned. These tables miss some clones; where compared with another copy, unresolved V genes account for less than half of the shortfall, and the remainder is unexplained. That table gives V, J and clone size, and the DNA gave D and trimming. For this sample there are some 150,000 clones; around 86% appear just once. Jointly, the top ten make up over 2% of the sample.

This sample stems from a study of blood T cell repertoires in COVID-19 (TCRdb year 2020). About the investigation overall: Collaborator samples came from the United States, Italy and Spain and covered acute and convalescent phases of COVID-19. The prospective study material was composed of cDNA or gDNA derived from T cells, B-cell-depleted T cells, or PBMCs. Subjects who had been exposed to COVID-19, were actively infected with it, or had recovered from it provided the deeply sampled blood TCRbeta repertoires that made up the dataset. The repertoires were released in a freely available public database meant as a resource for research on the immune response to SARS-CoV-2. The samples were drawn from the first 160 participants of the ongoing ImmuneRACE study and from about 1,200 subjects provided by 6 global collaborators. Sample metadata almost always included a de-identified subject ID, COVID-19 status, age in years and sex. HLA class I and class II types, where available, came from metadata supplied by the sample provider rather than from assay-based typing. What the authors observed across the whole study: How much clinical and demographic metadata was included differed by source and by participant, and the metadata was provided uncurated.

Whole blood was collected in K2EDTA tubes by collaborating institutions according to the institutions' own protocols. For TCRbeta analysis, collaborators shipped samples as frozen whole blood, isolated PBMCs, or DNA extracted from either of those sample types. Sequencing was done on a sample of peripheral blood. Here the chain combines TRBV7-9 and TRBJ2-7; no D segment can be confidently identified. This clonotype was sampled from a man aged 50 to 59 with active COVID-19. CDR3 protein: CASSLPSHGEQYF. The nucleotides are TGTGCCAGCAGCTTGCCGTCTCACGGGGAGCAGTACTTC.